This T cell receptor (beta chain) was recorded in a study of cytomegalovirus exposure and HLA in healthy donors. Whole-study context: There were 300 to 400 genotyped donors. Of these, 81% fell in the genetic ancestry cluster associated with self-reported Caucasian donors.

Study-level results: Most CMV-associated TCR beta chains appeared HLA-restricted in a later analysis. It was assumed in the presence/absence analyses that sequencing depth was roughly uniform across donors.

The study ran its PCR with 60 Vbeta and 13 Jbeta primers. Generated by immunoSEQ multiplex PCR, the TCRdb table keeps only in-frame clones and is missing some. Seen here are 85,000 to 100,000 clones, under 80% observed once, and the top ten hold 6.5% to 8%. Per the germline V gene, CDR1 is SNHLY and CDR2 is FYNNEI. The CDR3 extends over 15 amino acids. Germline trimming cut 4 bases from V and 2 bases from J; bases unmatched to any gene: 8. The sample holds a few counts of this clone. Antigen unknown. The sample consisted of PBMCs. This chain connects TRBV2 to TRBJ2-7, with 7 bases lining up with TRBD2. This receptor was taken from a man aged 45 to 65 in good health and CMV-seropositive. The CDR3 DNA sequence: TGTGCCAGCAGTGGGGGGGTAGCGGGCCCCTACGAGCAGTACTTC. Protein product: CASSGGVAGPYEQYF.